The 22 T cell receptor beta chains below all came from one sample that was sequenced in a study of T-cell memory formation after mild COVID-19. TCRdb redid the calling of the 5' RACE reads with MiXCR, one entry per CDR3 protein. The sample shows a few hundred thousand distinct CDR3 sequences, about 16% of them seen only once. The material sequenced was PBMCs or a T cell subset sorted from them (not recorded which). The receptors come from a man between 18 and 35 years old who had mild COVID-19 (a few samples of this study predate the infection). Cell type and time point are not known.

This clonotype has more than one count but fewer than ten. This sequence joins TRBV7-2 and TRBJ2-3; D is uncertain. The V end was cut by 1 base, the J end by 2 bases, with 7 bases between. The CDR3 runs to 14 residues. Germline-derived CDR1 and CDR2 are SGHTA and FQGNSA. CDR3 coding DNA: TGTGCCAGCAGCTTAGAAGCCACCACAGATACGCAGTATTTT. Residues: CASSLEATTDTQYF.

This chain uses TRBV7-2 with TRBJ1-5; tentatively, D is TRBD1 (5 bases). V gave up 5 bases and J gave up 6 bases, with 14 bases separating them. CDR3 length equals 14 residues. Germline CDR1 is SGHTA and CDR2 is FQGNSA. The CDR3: CASSQGLTGQPQHF. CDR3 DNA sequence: TGTGCCAGCAGCCAGGGTCTTACTGGTCAGCCCCAGCATTTT.

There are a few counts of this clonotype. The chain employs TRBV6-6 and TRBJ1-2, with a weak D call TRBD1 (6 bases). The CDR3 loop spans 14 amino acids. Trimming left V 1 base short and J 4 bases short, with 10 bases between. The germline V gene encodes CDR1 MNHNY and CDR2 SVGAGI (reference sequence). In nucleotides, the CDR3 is TGTGCCAGCAGTTACTGGGACATACCCTATGGCTACACCTTC. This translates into CASSYWDIPYGYTF.

The CDR3 spells CSVEDRESDEQYF. The CDR3 nucleotides read TGCAGCGTTGAAGACAGGGAATCTGACGAGCAGTACTTC. The gene calls are TRBV29-1 and TRBJ2-7, with a weak D call TRBD1 (5 bases). The CDR3 spans 13 residues. Germline loops: CDR1 SQVTM, CDR2 ANQGSEA. V gave up 0 bases and J gave up 5 bases, with 11 bases separating them.

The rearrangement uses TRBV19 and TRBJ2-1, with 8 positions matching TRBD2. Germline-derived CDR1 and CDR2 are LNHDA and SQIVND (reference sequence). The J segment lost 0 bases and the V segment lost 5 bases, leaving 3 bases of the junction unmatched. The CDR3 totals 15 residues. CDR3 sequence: CASSGLAGSYNEQFF. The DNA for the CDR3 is TGTGCCAGTAGTGGGCTAGCGGGCTCCTACAATGAGCAGTTCTTC.

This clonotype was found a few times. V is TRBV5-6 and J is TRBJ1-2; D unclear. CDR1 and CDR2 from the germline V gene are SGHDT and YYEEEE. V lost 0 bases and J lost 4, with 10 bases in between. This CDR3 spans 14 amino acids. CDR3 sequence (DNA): TGTGCCAGCAGCTTGGTCTATAAGGGCTATGGCTACACCTTC. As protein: CASSLVYKGYGYTF. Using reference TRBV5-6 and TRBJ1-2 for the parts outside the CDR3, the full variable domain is DAGVTQSPTHLIKTRGQQVTLRCSPKSGHDTVSWYQQALGQGPQFIFQYYEEEERQRGNFPDRFSGHQFPNYSSELNVNALLLGDSALYLCASSLVYKGYGYTFGSGTRLTVV.

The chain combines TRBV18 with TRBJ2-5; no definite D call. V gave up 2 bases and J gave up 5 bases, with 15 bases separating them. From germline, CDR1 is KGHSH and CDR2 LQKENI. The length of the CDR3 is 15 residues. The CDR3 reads CASSPREQLGETQYF. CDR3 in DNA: TGTGCCAGCTCACCAAGGGAACAGTTGGGCGAGACCCAGTACTTC. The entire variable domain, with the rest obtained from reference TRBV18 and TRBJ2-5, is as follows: NAGVMQNPRHLVRRRGQEARLRCSPMKGHSHVYWYRQLPEEGLKFMVYLQKENIIDESGMPKERFSAEFPKEGPSILRIQQVVRGDSAAYFCASSPREQLGETQYFGPGTRLLVL.

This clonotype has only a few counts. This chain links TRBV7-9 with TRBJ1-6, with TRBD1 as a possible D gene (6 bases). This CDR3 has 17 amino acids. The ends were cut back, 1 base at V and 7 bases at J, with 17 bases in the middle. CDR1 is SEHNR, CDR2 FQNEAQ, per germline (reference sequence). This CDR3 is CASSLGLVGQPNSPLHF. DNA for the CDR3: TGTGCCAGCAGCTTAGGGCTGGTGGGACAACCAAATTCACCCCTCCACTTT.

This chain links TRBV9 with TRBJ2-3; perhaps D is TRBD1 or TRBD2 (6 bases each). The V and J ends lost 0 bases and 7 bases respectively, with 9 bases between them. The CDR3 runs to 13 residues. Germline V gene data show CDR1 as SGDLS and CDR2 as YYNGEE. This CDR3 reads CASSVGGGNTQYF. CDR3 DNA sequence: TGTGCCAGCAGCGTAGGAGGGGGGAATACGCAGTATTTT.

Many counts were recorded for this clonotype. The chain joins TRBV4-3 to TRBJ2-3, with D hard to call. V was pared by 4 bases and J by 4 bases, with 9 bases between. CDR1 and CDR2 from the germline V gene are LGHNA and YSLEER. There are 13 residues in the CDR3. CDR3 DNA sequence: TGCGCCAGCAGCCCTCGTGGTGCAGATACGCAGTATTTT. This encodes CASSPRGADTQYF.

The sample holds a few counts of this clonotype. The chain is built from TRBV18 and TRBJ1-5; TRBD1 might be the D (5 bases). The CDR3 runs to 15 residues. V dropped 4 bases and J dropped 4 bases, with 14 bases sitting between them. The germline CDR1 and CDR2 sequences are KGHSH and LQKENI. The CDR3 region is CASSLSHDSNQPQHF. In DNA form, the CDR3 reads TGTGCCAGCTCACTTTCACATGACAGTAATCAGCCCCAGCATTTT. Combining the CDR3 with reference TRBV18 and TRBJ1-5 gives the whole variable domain NAGVMQNPRHLVRRRGQEARLRCSPMKGHSHVYWYRQLPEEGLKFMVYLQKENIIDESGMPKERFSAEFPKEGPSILRIQQVVRGDSAAYFCASSLSHDSNQPQHFGDGTRLSIL.

The CDR3 spells CASRGRVVDIQYF. In DNA form, the CDR3 reads TGTGCCAGCAGGGGGAGGGTTGTGGACATTCAGTACTTC. The V and J genes are TRBV25-1 and TRBJ2-4, with TRBD2 matching over 7 bases. The germline V gene has CDR1 MGHDK and CDR2 SYGVNS. This CDR3 has 13 amino acids. The trim removed 6 bases at V and 8 bases at J, leaving 7 bases unmatched.

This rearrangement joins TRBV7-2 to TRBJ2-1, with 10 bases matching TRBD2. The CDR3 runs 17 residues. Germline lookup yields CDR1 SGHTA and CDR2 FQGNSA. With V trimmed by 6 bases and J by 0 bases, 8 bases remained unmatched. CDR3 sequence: CASRVAGGSFSYNEQFF. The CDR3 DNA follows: TGTGCCAGCAGAGTAGCGGGGGGTTCCTTCTCCTACAATGAGCAGTTCTTC.

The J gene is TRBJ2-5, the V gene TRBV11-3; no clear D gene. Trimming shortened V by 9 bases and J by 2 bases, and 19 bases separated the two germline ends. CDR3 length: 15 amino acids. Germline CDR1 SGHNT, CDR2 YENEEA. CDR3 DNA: TGTGCCAGGCCTTTAGGCAGCAATGCACAAGAGACCCAGTACTTC. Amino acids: CARPLGSNAQETQYF.

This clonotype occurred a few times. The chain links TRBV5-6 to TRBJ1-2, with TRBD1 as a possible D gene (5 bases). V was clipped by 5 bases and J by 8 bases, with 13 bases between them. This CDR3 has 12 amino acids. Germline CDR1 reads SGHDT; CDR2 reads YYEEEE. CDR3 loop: CASSWDLAGYTF. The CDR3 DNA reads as TGTGCCAGCAGTTGGGACCTCGCGGGCTACACCTTC.

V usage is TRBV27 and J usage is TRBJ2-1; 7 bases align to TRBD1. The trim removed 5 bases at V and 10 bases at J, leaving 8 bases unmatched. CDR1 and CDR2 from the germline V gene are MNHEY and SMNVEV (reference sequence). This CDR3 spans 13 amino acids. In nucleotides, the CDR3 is TGTGCCAGCAGTCTATTGACAGGGAACGAGCAGTTCTTC. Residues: CASSLLTGNEQFF.

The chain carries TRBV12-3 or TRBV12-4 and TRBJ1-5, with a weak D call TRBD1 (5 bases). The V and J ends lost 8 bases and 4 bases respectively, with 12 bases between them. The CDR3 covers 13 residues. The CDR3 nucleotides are TGTGCCAGCTTAGACAGACCGAATCAGCCCCAGCATTTT. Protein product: CASLDRPNQPQHF.

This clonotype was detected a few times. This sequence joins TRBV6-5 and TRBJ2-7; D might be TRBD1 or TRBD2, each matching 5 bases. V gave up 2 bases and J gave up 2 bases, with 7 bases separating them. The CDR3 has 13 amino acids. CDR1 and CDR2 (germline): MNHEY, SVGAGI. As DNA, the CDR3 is TGTGCCAGCAGTTACCTGGGGGCCTACGAGCAGTACTTC. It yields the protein CASSYLGAYEQYF.

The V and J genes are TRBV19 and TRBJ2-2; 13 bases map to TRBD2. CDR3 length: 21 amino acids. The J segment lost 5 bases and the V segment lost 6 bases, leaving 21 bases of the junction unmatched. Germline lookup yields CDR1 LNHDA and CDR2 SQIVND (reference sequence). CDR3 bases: TGTGCCAGTAGGACCCGGGTGGGACTAGCGGGGCAGACCGCGCGTACCGGGGAGCTGTTTTTT. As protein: CASRTRVGLAGQTARTGELFF.

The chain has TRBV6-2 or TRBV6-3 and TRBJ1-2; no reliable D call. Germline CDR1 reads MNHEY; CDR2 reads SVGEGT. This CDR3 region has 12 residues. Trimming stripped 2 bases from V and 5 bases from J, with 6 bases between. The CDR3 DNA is TGTGCCAGCAGTTACGTCCTTTATGGCTACACCTTC. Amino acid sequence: CASSYVLYGYTF.

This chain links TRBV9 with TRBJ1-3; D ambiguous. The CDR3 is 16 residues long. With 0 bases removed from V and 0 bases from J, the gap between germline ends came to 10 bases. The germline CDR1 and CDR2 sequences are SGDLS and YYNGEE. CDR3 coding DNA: TGTGCCAGCAGCGTAGTACCCGGGCCCTCTGGAAACACCATATATTTT. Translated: CASSVVPGPSGNTIYF.

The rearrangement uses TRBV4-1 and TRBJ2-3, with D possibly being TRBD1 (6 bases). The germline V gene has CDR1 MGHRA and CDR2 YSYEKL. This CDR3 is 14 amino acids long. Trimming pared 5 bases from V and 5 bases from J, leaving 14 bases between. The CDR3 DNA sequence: TGCGCCAGCAGCTACTCGCAAGGGGGAGATACGCAGTATTTT. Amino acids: CASSYSQGGDTQYF.